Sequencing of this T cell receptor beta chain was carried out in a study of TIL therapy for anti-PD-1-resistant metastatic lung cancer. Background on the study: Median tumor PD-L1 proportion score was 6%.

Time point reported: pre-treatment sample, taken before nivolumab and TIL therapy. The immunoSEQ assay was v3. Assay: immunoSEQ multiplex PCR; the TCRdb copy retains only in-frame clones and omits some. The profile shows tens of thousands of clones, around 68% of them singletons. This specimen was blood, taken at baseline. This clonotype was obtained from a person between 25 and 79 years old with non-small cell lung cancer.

The CDR3 here is CASSLAPGTSSQETQYF. CDR3 nucleotides: TGCGCCAGCAGCTTGGCCCCGGGGACTAGCAGCCAAGAGACCCAGTACTTC. The V and J genes are TRBV5-1 and TRBJ2-5; 9 bases are shared with TRBD2. CDR3 length: 17 amino acids. V trimming: 0 bases; J trimming: 1 base; junction bases outside the gene matches: 7. Germline values: CDR1 SGHRS, CDR2 YFSETQ.